These 15 T cell receptor beta chains were sequenced from one sample in a study of blood T cells in healthy people across ages (dated by TCRdb to between 2014 and 2017). The library was obtained by 5' RACE. Sequencing relied on an Illumina HiSeq 2500. The second PCR ran for about 7 to 11 cycles and used a J-beta primer mix along with a sample-barcoded 5' primer. The raw public reads went through TCRdb reprocessing: fastp at Q25, MiXCR clone calling, in-frame beta chains kept. Entries are consolidated by CDR3 protein sequence, retaining the most common genes and DNA. In this sample the table shows roughly 2 million distinct CDR3 sequences, 49% of which occur a single time. The top ten clones comprise 2% to 2.5% of the sample. Sequencing used blood. The receptors were gathered from a woman aged 40 to 50 in good health.

This chain connects TRBV10-3 to TRBJ2-1; D perhaps matches TRBD2 (6 bases). The germline CDR1 and CDR2 sequences are ENHRY and SYGVKD. The CDR3 is 11 amino acids. Trimming took 7 bases from V and 6 from J, leaving 7 bases between them. DNA of the CDR3: TGTGCCATCACTAGCGCCAATGAGCAGTTCTTC. It codes for CAITSANEQFF.

There are a few counts of this clonotype. The genes are TRBV5-1 and TRBJ2-5; TRBD2 might be the D (5 bases). The CDR3 is 15 residues long. Germline V lookup: CDR1 SGHRS, CDR2 YFSETQ. The V gene lost 0 bases and the J gene lost 4 bases, with 13 bases spanning the gap. The CDR3 reads CASSLASEGVETQYF. In nucleotides, the CDR3 is TGCGCCAGCAGCTTGGCCTCTGAGGGAGTAGAGACCCAGTACTTC.

The V gene is TRBV6-2 or TRBV6-3, the J gene TRBJ2-3, with 8 bases lining up with TRBD1. This CDR3 is built from 14 residues. V lost 4 bases, J lost 7 bases, and 7 bases stayed unmatched. Germline assignment: CDR1 MNHEY and CDR2 SVGEGT. The DNA for the CDR3 is TGTGCCAGCAGTTCCCGTGGGGACAGGAATACGCAGTATTTT. Its translation is CASSSRGDRNTQYF.

The genes are TRBV6-5 and TRBJ1-6, with 7 bases matching TRBD1. The CDR3 spans 16 residues. J gave up 3 bases and V 4 bases, and 6 bases lay outside the gene matches. From germline, CDR1 is MNHEY and CDR2 SVGAGI. The CDR3 spells CASSLTGDFYNSPLHF. CDR3 nucleotide sequence: TGTGCCAGCAGTTTAACAGGGGATTTCTATAATTCACCCCTCCACTTT.

The chain joins TRBV7-2 to TRBJ1-4; no reliable D call. CDR1 is SGHTA and CDR2 is FQGNSA in the germline V gene. V gave up 5 bases and J gave up 4 bases, with 17 bases separating them. CDR3 length: 16 residues. The CDR3 is CASSPRTGRSNEKLFF. The CDR3 DNA reads TGTGCCAGCAGCCCTCGGACGGGAAGGAGTAATGAAAAACTGTTTTTT.

This clonotype was recorded a few times. This rearrangement joins TRBV18 to TRBJ1-5; a weak D match, TRBD1 (5 bases). The CDR3 extends over 14 amino acids. V lost 2 bases and J 4 bases, leaving 9 bases between the germline ends. CDR1 KGHSH and CDR2 LQKENI come from the germline V gene. The CDR3 protein is CASSPSGRNQPQHF. The CDR3 nucleotides read TGTGCCAGCTCACCATCAGGGAGGAATCAGCCCCAGCATTTT.

The CDR3 coding sequence is TGTGCCAGCAGTGAGGGGACAGGGGACTACGAGCAGTACTTC. This translates into CASSEGTGDYEQYF. This chain connects TRBV2 to TRBJ2-7, with 10 nucleotides matching TRBD1. Germline V gene sequence: CDR1 SNHLY, CDR2 FYNNEI. After removal of 3 bases from V and 3 bases from J, the junction contained 2 bases not matched to a gene. The CDR3 is 14 amino acids.

This chain joins TRBV24-1 and TRBJ2-7, with D possibly being TRBD2 (6 bases). The J call may be mistaken, given a closer DNA end match to TRBJ2-5. The CDR3 contains 14 residues. The germline V gene encodes CDR1 KGHDR and CDR2 SFDVKD. CDR3 nucleotides: TGTGCCACCACGCAAGGAGGGTTTGAAGAGACCCAGTACTTC. Translating gives CATTQGGFEETQYF.

For this clonotype: A much larger clonotype is one base distant, so this may be a read error. DNA for the CDR3: TGTGCCAGCAGCTTAGGCTGGGCTGAGCAGTTCTTC. Protein sequence: CASSLGWAEQFF. The rearrangement joins TRBV7-9 to TRBJ2-1; no definite D call. V lost 1 base and J lost 9, with 7 bases in between. This CDR3 has 12 residues. The germline gives CDR1 SEHNR, CDR2 FQNEAQ (reference sequence).

Remarks on this clonotype: At one end, the junction sequence differs from germline, possibly due to a read error. The chain couples TRBV4-1 to TRBJ2-3; perhaps TRBD2 as D (6 bases). The CDR3 spans 16 residues. Germline lookup yields CDR1 MGHRA and CDR2 YSYEKL. CDR3 protein: CASSQVAGRNTDAQYF. The CDR3 DNA follows: TGCGCCAGCAGCCAAGTCGCCGGGAGAAACACAGATGCGCAGTATTTT.

The chain carries TRBV7-9 and TRBJ1-2, with TRBD1 identical over 7 bases. The CDR3 has 14 amino acids. The trim removed 8 bases at V and 4 bases at J, leaving 10 bases unmatched. Germline loops: CDR1 SEHNR, CDR2 FQNEAQ (reference sequence). In DNA, the CDR3 is TGTGCCAGCCTTGAACAGGGGCGAAGCTATGGCTACACCTTC. Its protein product is CASLEQGRSYGYTF.

The sample holds a few counts of this clonotype. V and J are TRBV7-2 and TRBJ2-4; D is perhaps TRBD2 (6 bases). CDR3 size: 18 residues. Per germline, CDR1 SGHTA and CDR2 FQGNSA. Trimming took off 5 bases at V and 4 bases at J, with 24 bases between the two ends. Here the CDR3 reads CASSGMGRGNTLKNIQYF. In DNA form, the CDR3 reads TGTGCCAGCAGCGGTATGGGTCGGGGGAATACTCTAAAAAACATTCAGTACTTC.

The genes are TRBV7-3 and TRBJ1-1; no reliable D call. Germline V gives CDR1 SGHTA, CDR2 FQGTGA. The CDR3 consists of 15 residues. The V gene lost 5 bases and the J gene lost 3 bases, with 16 bases spanning the gap. CDR3 in amino acids: CASSDNPQEDTEAFF. As DNA, the CDR3 is TGTGCCAGCAGCGACAACCCCCAAGAGGACACTGAAGCTTTCTTT.

The CDR3 region has the DNA TGTGCCAGCAGCCAAGATCAGATAGCGGTCCGCACAGATACGCAGTATTTT. Translating gives CASSQDQIAVRTDTQYF. The chain recombines TRBV4-2 with TRBJ2-3; tentative D call: TRBD2 (6 bases). The CDR3 has 17 amino acids. Looked up from germline, CDR1 is LGHNA and CDR2 is YNFKEQ. The germline V and J ends were trimmed by 0 bases and 1 base, with 14 bases remaining between them.

The V call is TRBV20-1, the J call TRBJ2-5; a weak D match, TRBD2 (5 bases). Trimming pared 0 bases from V and 1 base from J, leaving 9 bases between. The CDR3 is 14 amino acids. Per germline, CDR1 DFQATT and CDR2 SNEGSKA (reference sequence). CDR3: CSARDRGLQETQYF. The CDR3 nucleotides are TGCAGTGCTAGAGATCGTGGACTCCAAGAGACCCAGTACTTC.